The clone carrying this T cell receptor (beta chain) was counted between two and nine times. Antigen specificity is unknown. Two oligonucleotides, mixed equimolar, formed the beta constant-region primer covering TRBC1 and TRBC2. Ligated cDNA was amplified by four rounds of PCR with nested alpha and beta constant-region primers and SP2. Ligation attached a single-stranded oligonucleotide with a 12-nucleotide UMI and the SP2 primer to the cDNA 3' end. MiXCR, run by TCRdb on the UMI-ligation and nested PCR reads, gives a single entry per CDR3 protein. The sample records over 65,000 distinct CDR3 sequences, 9% to 9.5% being singletons. This specimen belongs to a study of naive and memory T cell subsets. Study-level points and caveats: Especially in CD8 cells, naive repertoires contained a few larger clonotypes, possibly CD45RA-re-expressing memory cells. Findings for naive and memory subsets could not be checked against ground truth. Over 95% of naive TCR sequences appeared only once after error correction, unlike memory subsets.

This CDR3 has 18 amino acids. Per the germline V gene, CDR1 is MNHEY and CDR2 is SVGAGI. V was clipped by 0 bases and J by 0 bases, with 14 bases between them. This receptor was obtained from a human donor in good health. The V gene is TRBV6-5, the J gene TRBJ1-4; D is perhaps TRBD1 (5 bases). Sequencing was carried out using naive CD8+ T cells from blood. CDR3 nucleotides: TGTGCCAGCAGTTACTCGTGGGGCTCGGAGCCAACTAATGAAAAACTGTTTTTT. Amino acid sequence: CASSYSWGSEPTNEKLFF.